This T cell receptor (beta chain) was captured in a study of T cells expressing NK-cell markers. CDR3 size: 16 residues. Germline loops: CDR1 KGHSH, CDR2 LQKENI. TCRdb re-analyzed the 5' RACE reads; it lists each CDR3 protein once, without DNA. The sample totals more than 250,000 distinct CDR3 sequences. This clonotype was obtained from a man aged 18 to 29 in good health. The rearrangement joins TRBV18 to TRBJ1-5; checking the TCRdb D call of TRBD1 is not possible without DNA. The source material was blood T cells: a sorted CD56 or NKG2C T cell subset, CD4+ or CD8+ T cells, or bulk PBMC T cells (not recorded which). This CDR3 is CASSPGQGASNQPQHF.